This TCR beta chain comes out of a study of CD8+CD57+ T cells in acquired aplastic anemia. Study results and limitations: Almost 30 shared CD8+ CDR3s appeared highly expressed within patients' immunodominant clones.

Patients sequenced had flow cytometry evidence of CD8+CD57+ cell expansion. As a group, the patients uniformly had severe acquired aplastic anemia. Germline CDR1 LGHNA, CDR2 YSLEER. The CDR3 is 14 amino acids. As regards this clonotype: The antigen remains undetermined. A read error may produce the germline difference seen at one junction end.

Profiling of TCR beta VDJ combinations and CDR3 sequences used genomic DNA as template. From the reads, TCRdb called clonotypes with MiXCR, one entry per CDR3 protein. This table holds 150,000 or so distinct CDR3 sequences, about 54% found once. The receptor comes from a human donor with aplastic anemia. The sequencing sample was made of sorted CD4+, CD8+, or CD8+CD57+ T cells (not recorded which) from PBMCs. The chain uses TRBV4-3 and TRBJ2-6; possibly TRBD1 or TRBD2 for D (6 bases each). The CDR3 sequence: CASSQLPGAHVLTF. In DNA, the CDR3 is TGCGCCAGCAGCCAGCTTCCGGGGGCCCACGTCCTGACTTTC.